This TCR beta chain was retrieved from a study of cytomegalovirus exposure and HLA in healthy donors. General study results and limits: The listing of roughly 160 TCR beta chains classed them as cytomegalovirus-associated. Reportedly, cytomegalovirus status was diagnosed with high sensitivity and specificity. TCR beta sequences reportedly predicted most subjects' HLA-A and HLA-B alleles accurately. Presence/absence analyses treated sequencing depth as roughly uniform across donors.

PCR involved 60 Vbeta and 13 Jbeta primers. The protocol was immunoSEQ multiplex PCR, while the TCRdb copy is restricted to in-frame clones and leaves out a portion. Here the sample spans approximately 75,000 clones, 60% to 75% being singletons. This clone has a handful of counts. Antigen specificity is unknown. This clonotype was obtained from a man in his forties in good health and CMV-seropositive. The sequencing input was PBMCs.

The CDR3 is CASSSTDSQETQYF. CDR3 nucleotides: TGTGCCAGCAGCTCCACGGACAGCCAAGAGACCCAGTACTTC. V gene TRBV7-2 combines with J gene TRBJ2-5, with D possibly TRBD1 on 6 matching bases. Germline CDR1 and CDR2: SGHTA and FQGNSA. The CDR3 loop spans 14 amino acids. The V end was cut by 4 bases, the J end by 1 base, with 10 bases between. The full variable domain, with the rest looked up from reference TRBV7-2 and TRBJ2-5, is GAGVSQSPSNKVTEKGKDVELRCDPISGHTALYWYRQSLGQGLEFLIYFQGNSAPDKSGLPSDRFSAERTGGSVSTLTIQRTQQEDSAVYLCASSSTDSQETQYFGPGTRLLVL.